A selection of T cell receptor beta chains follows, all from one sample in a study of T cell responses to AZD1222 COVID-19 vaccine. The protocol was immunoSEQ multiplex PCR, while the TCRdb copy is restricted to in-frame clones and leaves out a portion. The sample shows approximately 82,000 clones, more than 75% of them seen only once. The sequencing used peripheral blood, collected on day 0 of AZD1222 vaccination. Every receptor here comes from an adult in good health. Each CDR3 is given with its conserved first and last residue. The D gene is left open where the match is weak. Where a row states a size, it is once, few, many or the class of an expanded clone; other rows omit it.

TGTGCCAGCAGCTTGTGGACAGCGCAAGGGGGTCAGCCCCAGCATTTT	CASSLWTAQGGQPQHF	.	TRBJ1-5	TRBV7-8	few
TGTGCCAGCACTCCTGCCGGGACACGCACTGAAGCTTTCTTT	CASTPAGTRTEAFF	.	TRBJ1-1	TRBV9	.
TGTGCCAGCAGCTTAGATTTCGGGTACAATGAGCAGTTCTTC	CASSLDFGYNEQFF	.	TRBJ2-1	TRBV7-2	.
TGTGCCAGCAGCGCGGGACAGGGGGCGAACTCACCCCTCCACTTT	CASSAGQGANSPLHF	TRBD1	TRBJ1-6	TRBV9	.
TGTGCCAGCTCACGGACAGGGGGGAACCAAGAGACCCAGTACTTC	CASSRTGGNQETQYF	TRBD1	TRBJ2-5	TRBV18	.
TGTGCCAGCTCACCAAATGGAGGACATGGGGGCGAGCAGTACTTC	CASSPNGGHGGEQYF	.	TRBJ2-7	TRBV18	.
TGCGCCAGTCTCACACTGGTTACCGGGGAGCTGTTTTTT	CASLTLVTGELFF	.	TRBJ2-2	TRBV5-1	.
TGTGCCAGCAGCTCTACCGAGAGGAGAGCTGAGCAGTTCTTC	CASSSTERRAEQFF	.	TRBJ2-1	TRBV11-3	.
TGTGCCAGCAGTCCATCGACAGGGACGTCTTCACCCCTCCACTTT	CASSPSTGTSSPLHF	TRBD1	TRBJ1-6	TRBV7-2	.
TGTGCCAGCAGCCAGGCTGCAGCCTACAATGAGCAGTTCTTC	CASSQAAAYNEQFF	.	TRBJ2-1	TRBV14	.
TGTGCCAGCAGCAGCTCCACCGGGGGCGTGCTGTACTTC	CASSSSTGGVLYF	.	TRBJ2-7	TRBV9	.
TGTGCCAGCAGCCGACAGGTCGGCCAAGAGACCCAGTACTTC	CASSRQVGQETQYF	.	TRBJ2-5	TRBV7-3	.
TGTGCCAGTAGTATAGCTAGCGGTTCGGAGCAGTTCTTC	CASSIASGSEQFF	TRBD2	TRBJ2-1	TRBV19	.
TGCGCCAGCAGCTTGGACCCCGGGACGCTCTACAATGAGCAGTTCTTC	CASSLDPGTLYNEQFF	.	TRBJ2-1	TRBV5-1	.
TGTGCCATCAGTGAGGATCGAGTAGCCAAAAACATTCAGTACTTC	CAISEDRVAKNIQYF	.	TRBJ2-4	TRBV10-3	once
TGTGCCAGTACGCCCCAGGCCTATCCCCCAGATACGCAGTATTTT	CASTPQAYPPDTQYF	.	TRBJ2-3	TRBV19	.
TGTGCCAGCAGGCTGGACAGGGCTGGCCGGGAAAAACTGTTTTTT	CASRLDRAGREKLFF	TRBD1	TRBJ1-4	TRBV2	.
TGTGCCAGTATCTCGCGGGGGGATGGGACCCAGTACTTC	CASISRGDGTQYF	TRBD2	TRBJ2-5	TRBV19	few
TGTGCCAGCAGCTTAGACAGGAATGGTCCGGACACTGAAGCTTTCTTT	CASSLDRNGPDTEAFF	.	TRBJ1-1	TRBV5-4	.
TGTGCCAGTAGTATAGGCAGGGGGAGCAATCAGCCCCAGCATTTT	CASSIGRGSNQPQHF	TRBD1	TRBJ1-5	TRBV19	once
TGCAGTGCTAGTTACGCTAGCGGGGCCATCGCGAACACCGGGGAGCTGTTTTTT	CSASYASGAIANTGELFF	TRBD2	TRBJ2-2	TRBV20-1	.
TGTGCCAGCGGCCCGGACAGGCTCTCTGGAAACACCATATATTTT	CASGPDRLSGNTIYF	TRBD1	TRBJ1-3	TRBV28	.
TGTGCCAGCTCACCACCGGACAGACCCTACGAGCAGTACTTC	CASSPPDRPYEQYF	.	TRBJ2-7	TRBV18	few
TGTGCCAGCAGCTTCTTTCCTACTAACACCGGGGAGCTGTTTTTT	CASSFFPTNTGELFF	.	TRBJ2-2	TRBV7-2	.
TGCGCCAGCAGCCAACTCGGACAGGGGGCAATTCGCTCTGGGGCCAACGTCCTGACTTTC	CASSQLGQGAIRSGANVLTF	TRBD1	TRBJ2-6	TRBV4-1	.
TGTGCCAGCAGCTCCCTTCAGACTGGCTACACCTTC	CASSSLQTGYTF	.	TRBJ1-2	TRBV6-6	.
TGCGCCAGCAGCCAAGATAACTGGGACGGATTTATGAACACTGAAGCTTTCTTT	CASSQDNWDGFMNTEAFF	.	TRBJ1-1	TRBV4-1	.
TGTGCCAGCAGTTACCCAAAGGAGGTGACAGATACGCAGTATTTT	CASSYPKEVTDTQYF	.	TRBJ2-3	TRBV6-5	.
TGCGCCAGCAGTCCCGGGAACAGGGAAGATCGGGAAAAACTGTTTTTT	CASSPGNREDREKLFF	.	TRBJ1-4	TRBV5-1	few
TGTGCCAGCAGCCCCCGGGGGAGCTCCTACAATGAGCAGTTCTTC	CASSPRGSSYNEQFF	.	TRBJ2-1	TRBV7-3	.
TGTGCCAGCAGTTCGGGACAGAACTCTGAGCAGTTCTTC	CASSSGQNSEQFF	TRBD1	TRBJ2-1	TRBV28	.
TGTGCCAGCAGCCTCGGGACGGCCTATGGCTACACCTTC	CASSLGTAYGYTF	.	TRBJ1-2	TRBV7-8	.
TGTGCCAGCTCCGTCGGGGGCGGGGGTCAAGAGACCCAGTACTTC	CASSVGGGGQETQYF	.	TRBJ2-5	TRBV18	.
TGTGCCAGCTCACCGGAACGAGGATACTATGGCTACACCTTC	CASSPERGYYGYTF	.	TRBJ1-2	TRBV18	.
TGTGCCAGTAGTATCACGAACAGGATTAACTATGGCTACACCTTC	CASSITNRINYGYTF	.	TRBJ1-2	TRBV19	.
TGTGCCAGCAGTTCAATCGACAGCCCAGAGCAGTTCTTC	CASSSIDSPEQFF	.	TRBJ2-1	TRBV27	.
TGTGCCATCAGTGGCGGGGCTACGAACTACGAGCAGTACTTC	CAISGGATNYEQYF	.	TRBJ2-7	TRBV10-3	.
TGTGCCACCAGTGAGGGACAGGGGATCAATCAGCCCCAGCATTTT	CATSEGQGINQPQHF	TRBD1	TRBJ1-5	TRBV24-1	.
TGTGCCTGGAGTGGTGGGGGCCCCTACGAGCAGTACTTC	CAWSGGGPYEQYF	.	TRBJ2-7	TRBV30	.
TGTGCCAGCAGCACGACTAGTCCCATCGCCGATGAGCAGTTCTTC	CASSTTSPIADEQFF	.	TRBJ2-1	TRBV7-3	.
TGTGCCAGTAGTCCCCGGACAGAAGTTAATGAAAAACTGTTTTTT	CASSPRTEVNEKLFF	.	TRBJ1-4	TRBV19	.
TGTGCCAGTAGACCGGACGGCGCAAATTCACCCCTCCACTTT	CASRPDGANSPLHF	.	TRBJ1-6	TRBV6-5	few
TGTGCCTGCCGCCTTGGCGAGAACACTGAAGCTTTCTTT	CACRLGENTEAFF	.	TRBJ1-1	TRBV6-2/TRBV6-3	.
TGTGCCAGCTCCCAGATCGAGCGCCTAAGCACAGATACGCAGTATTTT	CASSQIERLSTDTQYF	.	TRBJ2-3	TRBV18	.
TGTGCCAGCAGCGTAGGGGGGACGGCAGCCTACGAGCAGTACTTC	CASSVGGTAAYEQYF	.	TRBJ2-7	TRBV9	once
TGTGCCAGCATCCAGGGGGGATATACCTACGAGCAGTACTTC	CASIQGGYTYEQYF	.	TRBJ2-7	TRBV28	.
TGTGCCACCAGTGATTACAGCTCCTACGAGCAGTACTTC	CATSDYSSYEQYF	.	TRBJ2-7	TRBV24-1	.
TGTGCCAGCAGACCGTCGACAGGGGGTAATCAGCCCCAGCATTTT	CASRPSTGGNQPQHF	TRBD1	TRBJ1-5	TRBV27	.
TGTGCCAGCAGCTCAGAAGCGGCGAGCTCCTACAATGAGCAGTTCTTC	CASSSEAASSYNEQFF	.	TRBJ2-1	TRBV7-9	.
TGTGCCAGCAGTGAGCGAGGACAGGGAGGTACGCAGTATTTT	CASSERGQGGTQYF	TRBD1	TRBJ2-3	TRBV2	.
TGCGCCAGCAGTTATCCCCGCCAGACTAACCAGGGGGCGGTCGAGACCCAGTACTTC	CASSYPRQTNQGAVETQYF	TRBD1	TRBJ2-5	TRBV5-1	.
TGCGCCAGCAGCCAAGATACTGGGGTGGGTTCACCCCTCCACTTT	CASSQDTGVGSPLHF	.	TRBJ1-6	TRBV4-3	.
TGTGCCAGCAGCACGACTAGCAATCAGCCCCAGCATTTT	CASSTTSNQPQHF	.	TRBJ1-5	TRBV14	.
TGTGCCAGCTCACCAAGATCGGGGAATAACAATCAGCCCCAGCATTTT	CASSPRSGNNNQPQHF	.	TRBJ1-5	TRBV18	.
TGTGCCAGCAGCTCGGACAGAAGGGTTTCCTACGAGCAGTACTTC	CASSSDRRVSYEQYF	.	TRBJ2-7	TRBV7-9	.
TGTGCCAGCAGTTCGGTACCCCGTCAGGGGGCGAGCTACACCTTC	CASSSVPRQGASYTF	TRBD1	TRBJ1-2	TRBV6-2/TRBV6-3	.